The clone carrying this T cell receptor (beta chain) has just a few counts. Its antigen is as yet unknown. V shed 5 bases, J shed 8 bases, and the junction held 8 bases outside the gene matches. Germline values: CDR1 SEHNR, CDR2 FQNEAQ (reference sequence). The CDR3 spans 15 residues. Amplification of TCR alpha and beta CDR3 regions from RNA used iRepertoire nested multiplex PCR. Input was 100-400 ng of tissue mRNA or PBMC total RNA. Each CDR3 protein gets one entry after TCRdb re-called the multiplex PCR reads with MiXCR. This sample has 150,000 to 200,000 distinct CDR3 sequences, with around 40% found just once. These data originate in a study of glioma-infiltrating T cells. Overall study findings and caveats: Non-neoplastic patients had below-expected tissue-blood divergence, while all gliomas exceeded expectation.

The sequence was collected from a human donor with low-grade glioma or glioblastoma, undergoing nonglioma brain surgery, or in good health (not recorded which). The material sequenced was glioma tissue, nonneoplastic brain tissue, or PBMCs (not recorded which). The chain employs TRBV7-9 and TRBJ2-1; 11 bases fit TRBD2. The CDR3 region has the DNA TGTGCCAGCAGCCGCCTAGCGGGAGGATCGGATGAGCAGTTCTTC. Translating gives CASSRLAGGSDEQFF.